These T cell receptor beta chains were read from a single sample in a study of T cells in Graves' hyperthyroidism and ophthalmopathy. MiXCR was run by TCRdb on the multiplex PCR reads, yielding one entry per CDR3 protein. The sample has hundreds of thousands of distinct CDR3 sequences; 15% to 20% are singletons. Sample: blood. The receptors shown here come from a young woman with Graves' hyperthyroidism. Each CDR3 is given with its conserved first and last residue. D genes are given only for firm matches. Clone size is given for some rows only: seen once, a few or many times, or a class if the clone is expanded.

j_gene: TRBJ2-7
v_gene: TRBV6-1
d_gene: NA
abundance: many
CDR3nt: TGTGCCAGCAGACGACCCGGCTACGAGCAGTACTTC
CDR3aa: CASRRPGYEQYF

j_gene: TRBJ2-7
v_gene: TRBV19
d_gene: TRBD1
abundance: NA
CDR3nt: TGTGCCAGTAGTAAATTAGGGACAGTGTATACCTACGAGCAGTACTTC
CDR3aa: CASSKLGTVYTYEQYF

j_gene: TRBJ2-7
v_gene: TRBV11-3
d_gene: NA
abundance: many
CDR3nt: TGTGCCAGCAGCCCCCGAGGTGGTAGCGGAACCTACGAGCAGTACTTC
CDR3aa: CASSPRGGSGTYEQYF

j_gene: TRBJ2-3
v_gene: TRBV30
d_gene: NA
abundance: many
CDR3nt: TGTGCCTGGAGTGTACGCGGGAGCACAGATACGCAGTATTTT
CDR3aa: CAWSVRGSTDTQYF

j_gene: TRBJ1-5
v_gene: TRBV9
d_gene: NA
abundance: NA
CDR3nt: TGTGCCAGCAGCGTGGGGGACTATCAGCCCCAGCATTTT
CDR3aa: CASSVGDYQPQHF

j_gene: TRBJ2-1
v_gene: TRBV12-3/TRBV12-4
d_gene: NA
abundance: many
CDR3nt: TGTGCCAGCACCCGCGGGGCCTTCTACAATGAGCAGTTCTTC
CDR3aa: CASTRGAFYNEQFF

j_gene: TRBJ2-5
v_gene: TRBV12-3/TRBV12-4
d_gene: TRBD2
abundance: many
CDR3nt: TGTGCCAGCAGTTCTCCCTGGACTAGCGGGCATCAAGAGACCCAGTACTTC
CDR3aa: CASSSPWTSGHQETQYF

j_gene: TRBJ2-5
v_gene: TRBV20-1
d_gene: TRBD1
abundance: few
CDR3nt: TGCAGTGCTAGGCCTACGACAGGGCACGGGGAGACCCAGTACTTC
CDR3aa: CSARPTTGHGETQYF

j_gene: TRBJ2-2
v_gene: TRBV5-1
d_gene: TRBD1
abundance: many
CDR3nt: TGCGCCAGCAGCTATGACAGGGCCCCCGGGGAGCTGTTTTTT
CDR3aa: CASSYDRAPGELFF

j_gene: TRBJ2-5
v_gene: TRBV3-1
d_gene: NA
abundance: once
CDR3nt: TGTGCCAGCAGCCGTACGCCGGGGGCGGTAGAGACCCAGTACTTC
CDR3aa: CASSRTPGAVETQYF

j_gene: TRBJ2-2
v_gene: TRBV5-1
d_gene: NA
abundance: NA
CDR3nt: TGCGCCAGCAAGGACAGCCTCGCCGGGGAGCTGTTTTTT
CDR3aa: CASKDSLAGELFF

j_gene: TRBJ2-2
v_gene: TRBV4-3
d_gene: NA
abundance: many
CDR3nt: TGCGCCAGCGGAGGTCGGGGCACGAACACCGGGGAGCTGTTTTTT
CDR3aa: CASGGRGTNTGELFF

j_gene: TRBJ2-3
v_gene: TRBV15
d_gene: NA
abundance: few
CDR3nt: TGTGCCACCAGCAGGATGGGGTCAGATACGCAGTATTTT
CDR3aa: CATSRMGSDTQYF

j_gene: TRBJ1-5
v_gene: TRBV30
d_gene: NA
abundance: NA
CDR3nt: TGTGCCTGGAGTGGGACGTATAGCAATCAGCCCCAGCATTTT
CDR3aa: CAWSGTYSNQPQHF

j_gene: TRBJ1-1
v_gene: TRBV4-2
d_gene: NA
abundance: many
CDR3nt: TGTGCCAGCAGCCAAGAATCTAGGCAGGAAGAAGCTTTCTTT
CDR3aa: CASSQESRQEEAFF

j_gene: TRBJ2-2
v_gene: TRBV6-1
d_gene: TRBD1
abundance: few
CDR3nt: TGTGCCAGCAGTGAAGCGGCAGGGGGCGCTGCCGGGGAGCTGTTTTTT
CDR3aa: CASSEAAGGAAGELFF